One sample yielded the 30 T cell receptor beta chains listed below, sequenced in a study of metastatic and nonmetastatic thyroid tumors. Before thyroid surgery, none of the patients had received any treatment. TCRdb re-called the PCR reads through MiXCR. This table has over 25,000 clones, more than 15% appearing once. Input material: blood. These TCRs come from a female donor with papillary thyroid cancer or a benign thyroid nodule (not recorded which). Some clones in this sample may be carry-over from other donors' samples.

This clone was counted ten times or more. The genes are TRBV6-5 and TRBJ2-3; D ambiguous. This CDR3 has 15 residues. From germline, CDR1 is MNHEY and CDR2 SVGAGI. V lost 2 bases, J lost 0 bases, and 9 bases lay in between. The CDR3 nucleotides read TGTGCCAGCAGTTACGGAAGCTCTAGCACAGATACGCAGTATTTT. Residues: CASSYGSSSTDTQYF.

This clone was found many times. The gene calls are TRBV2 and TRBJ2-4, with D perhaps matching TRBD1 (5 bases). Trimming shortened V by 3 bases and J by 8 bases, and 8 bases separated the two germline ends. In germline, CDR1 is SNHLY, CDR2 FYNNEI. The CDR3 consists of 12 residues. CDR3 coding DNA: TGTGCCAGCAGTGATCCACAGGACATTCAGTACTTC. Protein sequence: CASSDPQDIQYF.

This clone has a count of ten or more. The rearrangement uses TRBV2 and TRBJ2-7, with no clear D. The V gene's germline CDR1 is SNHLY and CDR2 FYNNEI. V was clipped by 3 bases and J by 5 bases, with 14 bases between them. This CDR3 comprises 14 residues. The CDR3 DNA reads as TGTGCCAGCAGTGATGTCTCCGAAAGGAACGAGCAGTACTTC. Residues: CASSDVSERNEQYF. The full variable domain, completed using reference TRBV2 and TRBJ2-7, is EPEVTQTPSHQVTQMGQEVILRCVPISNHLYFYWYRQILGQKVEFLVSFYNNEISEKSEIFDDQFSVERPDGSNFTLKIRSTKLEDSAMYFCASSDVSERNEQYFGPGTRLTVT.

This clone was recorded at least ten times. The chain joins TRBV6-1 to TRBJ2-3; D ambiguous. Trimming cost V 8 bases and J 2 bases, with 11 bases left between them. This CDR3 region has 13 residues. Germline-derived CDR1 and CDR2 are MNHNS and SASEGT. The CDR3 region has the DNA TGTGCCAGCTTAAAGCAGATCACAGATACGCAGTATTTT. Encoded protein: CASLKQITDTQYF.

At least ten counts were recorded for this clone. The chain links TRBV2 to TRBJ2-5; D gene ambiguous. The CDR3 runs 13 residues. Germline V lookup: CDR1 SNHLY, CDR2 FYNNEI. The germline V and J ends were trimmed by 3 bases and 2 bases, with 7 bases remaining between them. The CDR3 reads CASSDGQQETQYF. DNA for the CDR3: TGTGCCAGCAGTGATGGTCAGCAAGAGACCCAGTACTTC.

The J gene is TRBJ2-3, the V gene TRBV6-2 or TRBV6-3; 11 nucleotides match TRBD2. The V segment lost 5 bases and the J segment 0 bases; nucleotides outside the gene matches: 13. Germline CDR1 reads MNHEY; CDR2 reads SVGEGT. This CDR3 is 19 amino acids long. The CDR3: CASSPNLGLAEASTDTQYF. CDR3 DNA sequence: TGTGCCAGCAGTCCCAACTTGGGACTAGCGGAGGCTAGCACAGATACGCAGTATTTT.

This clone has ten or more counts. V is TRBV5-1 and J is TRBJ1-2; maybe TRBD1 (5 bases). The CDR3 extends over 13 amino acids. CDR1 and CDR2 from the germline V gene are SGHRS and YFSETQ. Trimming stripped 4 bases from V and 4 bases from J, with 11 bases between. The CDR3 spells CASSRGPSYGYTF. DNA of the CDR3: TGCGCCAGCAGCAGGGGACCGAGCTATGGCTACACCTTC.

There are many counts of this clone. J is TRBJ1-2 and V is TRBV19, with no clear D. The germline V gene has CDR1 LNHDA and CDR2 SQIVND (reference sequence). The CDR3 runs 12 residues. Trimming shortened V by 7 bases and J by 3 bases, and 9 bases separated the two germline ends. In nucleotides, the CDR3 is TGTGCCAGTATGGAAGAGGACTATGGCTACACCTTC. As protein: CASMEEDYGYTF.

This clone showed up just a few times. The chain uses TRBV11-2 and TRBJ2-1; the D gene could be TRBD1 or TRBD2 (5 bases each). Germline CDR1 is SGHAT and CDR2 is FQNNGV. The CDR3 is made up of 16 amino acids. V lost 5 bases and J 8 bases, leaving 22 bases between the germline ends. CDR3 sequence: CASSHSEGLLFDEQFF. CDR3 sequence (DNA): TGTGCCAGCAGCCACTCAGAGGGGTTGTTGTTTGATGAGCAGTTCTTC. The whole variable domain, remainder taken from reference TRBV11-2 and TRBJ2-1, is EAGVAQSPRYKIIEKRQSVAFWCNPISGHATLYWYQQILGQGPKLLIQFQNNGVVDDSQLPKDRFSAERLKGVDSTLKIQPAKLEDSAVYLCASSHSEGLLFDEQFFGPGTRLTVL.

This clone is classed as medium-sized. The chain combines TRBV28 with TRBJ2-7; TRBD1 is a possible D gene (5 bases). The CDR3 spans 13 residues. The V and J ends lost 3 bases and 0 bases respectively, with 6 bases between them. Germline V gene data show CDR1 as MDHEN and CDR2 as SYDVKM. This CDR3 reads CASSFDSSYEQYF. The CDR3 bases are TGTGCCAGCAGTTTCGACAGCTCCTACGAGCAGTACTTC.

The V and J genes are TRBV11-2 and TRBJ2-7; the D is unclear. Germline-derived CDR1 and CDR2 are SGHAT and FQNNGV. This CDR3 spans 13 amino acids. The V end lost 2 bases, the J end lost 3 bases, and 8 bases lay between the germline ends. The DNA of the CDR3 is TGTGCCAGCAGCTTAACTCCAGTCTACGAGCAGTACTTC. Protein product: CASSLTPVYEQYF.

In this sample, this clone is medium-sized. The DNA for the CDR3 is TGTGCCAGCAGTGCACAGGCCTACGAGCAGTACTTC. Translation: CASSAQAYEQYF. The V gene is TRBV2, the J gene TRBJ2-7; a weak D match, TRBD1 (5 bases). There are 12 residues in the CDR3. Germline loops: CDR1 SNHLY, CDR2 FYNNEI. Trimming left V 4 bases short and J 2 bases short, with 6 bases between.

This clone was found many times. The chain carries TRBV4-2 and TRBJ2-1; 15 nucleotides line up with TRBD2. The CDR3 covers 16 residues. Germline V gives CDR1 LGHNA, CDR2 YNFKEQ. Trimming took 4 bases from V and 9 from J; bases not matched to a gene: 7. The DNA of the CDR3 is TGTGCCAGCAGCCGGGGGACTAGCGGGGGGCTGAGTGAGCAGTTCTTC. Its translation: CASSRGTSGGLSEQFF.

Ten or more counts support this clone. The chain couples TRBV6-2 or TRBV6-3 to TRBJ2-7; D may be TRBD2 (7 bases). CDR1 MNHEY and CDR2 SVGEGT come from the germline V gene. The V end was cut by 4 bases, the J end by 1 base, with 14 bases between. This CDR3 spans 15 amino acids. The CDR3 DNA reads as TGTGCCAGCAGTTCCAAAGGGGGGGGGTCCTACGAGCAGTACTTC. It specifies CASSSKGGGSYEQYF.

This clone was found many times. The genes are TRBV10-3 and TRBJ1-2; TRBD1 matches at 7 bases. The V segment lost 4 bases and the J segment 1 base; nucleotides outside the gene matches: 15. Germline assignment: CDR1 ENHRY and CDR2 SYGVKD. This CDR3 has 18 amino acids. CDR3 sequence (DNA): TGTGCCATCAGTGGATCGTTGCCAGGGGGAAGGAATAACTATGGCTACACCTTC. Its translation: CAISGSLPGGRNNYGYTF.

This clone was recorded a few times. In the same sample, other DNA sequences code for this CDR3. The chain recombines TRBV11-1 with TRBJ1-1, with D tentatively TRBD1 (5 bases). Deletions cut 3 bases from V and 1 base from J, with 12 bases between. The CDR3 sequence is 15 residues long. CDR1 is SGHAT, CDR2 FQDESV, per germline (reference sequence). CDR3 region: CASSFPGDPNTEAFF. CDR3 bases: TGTGCCAGCAGCTTCCCGGGGGACCCGAACACTGAAGCTTTCTTT.

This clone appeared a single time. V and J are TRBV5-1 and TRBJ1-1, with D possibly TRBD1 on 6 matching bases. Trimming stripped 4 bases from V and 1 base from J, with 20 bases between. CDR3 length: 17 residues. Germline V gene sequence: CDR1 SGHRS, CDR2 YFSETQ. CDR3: CASSQGTWGSGNTEAFF. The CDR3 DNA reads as TGCGCCAGCAGCCAAGGGACATGGGGCTCTGGGAACACTGAAGCTTTCTTT.

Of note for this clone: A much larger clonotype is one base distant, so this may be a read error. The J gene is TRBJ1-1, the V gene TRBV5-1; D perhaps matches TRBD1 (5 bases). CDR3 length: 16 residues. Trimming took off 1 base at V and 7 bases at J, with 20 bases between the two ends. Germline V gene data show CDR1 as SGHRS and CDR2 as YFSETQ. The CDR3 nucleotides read TGCGCCAGCAGCTTGCGCACCCCCTCGCGGGACGTTGAAGCTTTCTTT. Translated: CASSLRTPSRDVEAFF.

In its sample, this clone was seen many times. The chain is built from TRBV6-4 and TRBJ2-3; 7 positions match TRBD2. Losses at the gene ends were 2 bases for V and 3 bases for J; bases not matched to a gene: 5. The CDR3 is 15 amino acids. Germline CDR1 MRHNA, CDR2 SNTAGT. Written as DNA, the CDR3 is TGTGCCAGCAGTGACCACGGGGGAGGGACAGATACGCAGTATTTT. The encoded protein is CASSDHGGGTDTQYF.

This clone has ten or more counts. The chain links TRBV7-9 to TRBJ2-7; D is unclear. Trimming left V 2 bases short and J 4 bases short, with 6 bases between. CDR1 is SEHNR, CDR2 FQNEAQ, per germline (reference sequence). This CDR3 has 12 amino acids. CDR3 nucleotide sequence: TGTGCCAGCAGCTTAAATAGTTACGAGCAGTACTTC. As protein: CASSLNSYEQYF.

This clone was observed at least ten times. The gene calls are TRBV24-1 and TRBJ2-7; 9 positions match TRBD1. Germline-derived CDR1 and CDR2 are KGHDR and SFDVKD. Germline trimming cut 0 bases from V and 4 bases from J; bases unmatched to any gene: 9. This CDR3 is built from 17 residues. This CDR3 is CATSDLVPRQGGYEQYF. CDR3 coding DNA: TGTGCCACCAGTGATTTGGTTCCTAGACAGGGGGGATACGAGCAGTACTTC.

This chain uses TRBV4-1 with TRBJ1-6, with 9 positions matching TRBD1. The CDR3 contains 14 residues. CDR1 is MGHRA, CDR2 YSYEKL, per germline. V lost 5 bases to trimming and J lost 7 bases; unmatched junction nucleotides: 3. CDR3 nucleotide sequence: TGCGCCAGCAGCTATGGGACAGGGAATTCACCCCTCCACTTT. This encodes CASSYGTGNSPLHF.

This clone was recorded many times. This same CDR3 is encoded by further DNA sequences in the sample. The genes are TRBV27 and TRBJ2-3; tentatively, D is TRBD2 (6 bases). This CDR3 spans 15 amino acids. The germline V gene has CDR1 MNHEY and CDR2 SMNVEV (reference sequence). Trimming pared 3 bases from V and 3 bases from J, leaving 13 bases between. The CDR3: CASSFLLGGTDTQYF. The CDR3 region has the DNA TGTGCCAGCAGTTTCCTTCTTGGGGGGACAGATACGCAGTATTTT.

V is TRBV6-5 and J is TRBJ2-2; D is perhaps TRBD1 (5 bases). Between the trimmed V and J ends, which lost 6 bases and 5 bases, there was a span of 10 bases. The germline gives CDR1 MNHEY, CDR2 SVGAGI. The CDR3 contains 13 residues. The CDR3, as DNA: TGTGCCAGCAGCTTAGGGGCGACCGGGGAGCTGTTTTTT. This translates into CASSLGATGELFF.

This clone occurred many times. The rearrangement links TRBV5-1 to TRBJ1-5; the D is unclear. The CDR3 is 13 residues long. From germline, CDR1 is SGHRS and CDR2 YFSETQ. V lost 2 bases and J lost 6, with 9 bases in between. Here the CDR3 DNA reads TGCGCCAGCAGCTTAGGTAACGGTCAGCCCCAGCATTTT. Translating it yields CASSLGNGQPQHF.

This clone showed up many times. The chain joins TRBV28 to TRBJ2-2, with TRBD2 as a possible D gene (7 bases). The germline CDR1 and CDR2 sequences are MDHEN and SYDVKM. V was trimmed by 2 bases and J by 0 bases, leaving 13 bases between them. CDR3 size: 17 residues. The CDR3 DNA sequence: TGTGCCAGCAGTTTAGGGGGCCTAGCGGCGAACACCGGGGAGCTGTTTTTT. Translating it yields CASSLGGLAANTGELFF.

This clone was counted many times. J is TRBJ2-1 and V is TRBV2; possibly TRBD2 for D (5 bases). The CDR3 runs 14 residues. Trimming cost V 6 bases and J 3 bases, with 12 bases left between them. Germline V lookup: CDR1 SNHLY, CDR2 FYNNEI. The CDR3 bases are TGTGCCAGCAGCCCCCCGGGGAGCTACAATGAGCAGTTCTTC. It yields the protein CASSPPGSYNEQFF. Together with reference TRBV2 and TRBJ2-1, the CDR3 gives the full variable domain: EPEVTQTPSHQVTQMGQEVILRCVPISNHLYFYWYRQILGQKVEFLVSFYNNEISEKSEIFDDQFSVERPDGSNFTLKIRSTKLEDSAMYFCASSPPGSYNEQFFGPGTRLTVL.

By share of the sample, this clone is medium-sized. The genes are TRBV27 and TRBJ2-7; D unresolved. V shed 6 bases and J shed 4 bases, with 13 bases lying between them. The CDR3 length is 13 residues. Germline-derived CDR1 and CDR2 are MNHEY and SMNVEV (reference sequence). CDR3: CASSRAKQYEQYF. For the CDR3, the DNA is TGTGCCAGCAGCCGAGCCAAGCAGTACGAGCAGTACTTC.

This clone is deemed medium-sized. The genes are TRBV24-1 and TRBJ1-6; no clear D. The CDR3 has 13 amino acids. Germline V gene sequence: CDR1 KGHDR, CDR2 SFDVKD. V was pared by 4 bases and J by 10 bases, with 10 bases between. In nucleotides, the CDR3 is TGTGCCACCAGTGAGGGATGGGAATCACCCCTCCACTTT. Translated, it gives CATSEGWESPLHF.

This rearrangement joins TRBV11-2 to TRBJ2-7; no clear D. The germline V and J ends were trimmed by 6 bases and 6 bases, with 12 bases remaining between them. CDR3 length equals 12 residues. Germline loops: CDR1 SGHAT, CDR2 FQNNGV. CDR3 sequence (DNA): TGTGCCAGCAGACCTACCTGGGTCGAGCAGTACTTC. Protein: CASRPTWVEQYF. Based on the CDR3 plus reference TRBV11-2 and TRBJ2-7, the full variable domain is EAGVAQSPRYKIIEKRQSVAFWCNPISGHATLYWYQQILGQGPKLLIQFQNNGVVDDSQLPKDRFSAERLKGVDSTLKIQPAKLEDSAVYLCASRPTWVEQYFGPGTRLTVT.